Listed below are T cell receptor beta chains from one sample, sequenced in a study of T cell changes during pregnancy in multiple sclerosis. The assay was immunoSEQ multiplex PCR, and TCRdb's table has in-frame clones only and misses some. The data show over 90,000 clones, with 90% seen just once and approximately 0.76% held by the top ten. The source material was peripheral blood, sampled in the second trimester of pregnancy. The origin of the receptors is a female donor in good health, enrolled as a control in a pregnancy study. CDR3s include the opening cysteine and the closing phenylalanine or tryptophan. Fields, in order: D gene, V gene, J gene, clone size, CDR3 DNA, CDR3 protein. The D gene is left open where the match is weak. Only part of the rows carry a size: once, few, many, or a class if the clone is expanded.

TRBD1	TRBV5-1	TRBJ2-5	.	TGCGCCAGCAGGGACAGGGGGGCAGAGACCCAGTACTTC	CASRDRGAETQYF
TRBD1	TRBV10-1	TRBJ2-3	.	TGCGCCAGCAGTGACCCTAGGACAGGGAAAACAGATACGCAGTATTTT	CASSDPRTGKTDTQYF
TRBD1	TRBV28	TRBJ1-2	.	TGTGCCAGCAGGAGACAGGGACTCGGCTATGGCTACACCTTC	CASRRQGLGYGYTF
.	TRBV7-9	TRBJ2-3	.	TGTGCCAGCAGCTTAGGAGTGTTCAGCACAGATACGCAGTATTTT	CASSLGVFSTDTQYF
TRBD1	TRBV9	TRBJ1-1	.	TGTGCCAGCAGCGGGGGGGGTGGGACAGGGTTTAGGGCTGAAGCTTTCTTT	CASSGGGGTGFRAEAFF
.	TRBV5-4	TRBJ2-5	.	TGTGCCAGCAGCCGCCAAGAGACCCAGTACTTC	CASSRQETQYF
.	TRBV4-1	TRBJ1-2	.	TGCGCCAGCAGCCAACTTGTAGGGACTACCTATGGCTACACCTTC	CASSQLVGTTYGYTF
TRBD2	TRBV14	TRBJ2-3	.	TGTGCCAGCAGCCGGAGGACTAGCGGCACAGATACGCAGTATTTT	CASSRRTSGTDTQYF
TRBD1	TRBV19	TRBJ1-1	few	TGTGCCAGTAGTATCGACAGGGAGAACACTGAAGCTTTCTTT	CASSIDRENTEAFF
TRBD1	TRBV10-3	TRBJ1-2	.	TGTGCCATCCAAACGGACAGGGGCAACTATGGCTACACCTTC	CAIQTDRGNYGYTF
TRBD1	TRBV6-5	TRBJ1-4	.	TGTGCCAGCAGTTACGCCTCGGACAGGAATGAAAAACTGTTTTTT	CASSYASDRNEKLFF
.	TRBV5-1	TRBJ2-3	.	TGCGCCAGCCGACCCCAGGCAGGGAATACAGATACGCAGTATTTT	CASRPQAGNTDTQYF
.	TRBV5-1	TRBJ2-3	.	TGCGCCAGCAGCTTTGACGGACTCACAGATACGCAGTATTTT	CASSFDGLTDTQYF
TRBD1	TRBV11-3	TRBJ1-1	.	TGTGCCAGCAGCCTACAGGGGTTGACTGAAGCTTTCTTT	CASSLQGLTEAFF
.	TRBV7-9	TRBJ1-1	.	TGTGCCAGCAGCCTAGCAAGGCAGGGTGGTACTGAAGCTTTCTTT	CASSLARQGGTEAFF
.	TRBV11-2	TRBJ1-6	.	TGTGCCAGCAGCTTAGACCGAGGCTCCTATAATTCACCCCTCCACTTT	CASSLDRGSYNSPLHF
.	TRBV7-2	TRBJ1-2	once	TGTGCCAGCAGCTTAGACTCTACTAACTATGGCTACACCTTC	CASSLDSTNYGYTF
.	TRBV19	TRBJ2-2	.	TGTGCCACCCAGAGGGCCGGGGAGCTGTTTTTT	CATQRAGELFF
.	TRBV5-6	TRBJ2-5	.	TGTGCCAGCAGCTTGACCGGGACTCCTCGCGGGACCCAGTACTTC	CASSLTGTPRGTQYF
.	TRBV5-8	TRBJ2-7	.	TGTGCCAGCAGCTTGGACAGGGCATCGTACGAGCAGTACTTC	CASSLDRASYEQYF